What follows is one TCR beta chain and its context. Its antigen is currently not known. The record has no base qualities; no much larger clone is one base away. CDR1 and CDR2, looked up from the germline V gene, are KGHSH and LQKENI. The CDR3 goes from the cysteine to the phenylalanine over 13 residues. CDR3 DNA is the only sequence kept; it has 39 bases, read in frame from the first base. From V the trimming removes 3 bases and from J it removes 5 bases, while the gene matches leave 4 bases of the junction unaccounted for. The sample comes from a study of OX40 agonist ivuxolimab in advanced cancers. Study-level background: Ivuxolimab was a fully human IgG2 agonistic monoclonal antibody targeting the costimulatory receptor OX40 (CD134). Peripheral TCRbeta sequencing was intended to test whether TCR sequence diversity was altered and clonal T-cell expansion was caused by ivuxolimab. A male proportion of around 83% and a mean age of 60 years, ranging from about 20 to 80, were recorded for the dose-escalation cohort. Among the roughly 50 dose-escalation patients, 19 had hepatocellular carcinoma, 15 melanoma, 9 renal cell carcinoma and 9 head and neck cancer. The paper covers the monotherapy dose-escalation part of the phase I ivuxolimab trial, which included N of about 56 patients. Partial responses occurred in three dose-escalation patients, of whom one had hepatocellular carcinoma and two had cutaneous melanoma. Prior anti-PD-1, anti-PD-L1 or anti-CTLA-4 therapy was permitted, and about two fifths of dose-escalation patients had received checkpoint inhibitors. Intravenous ivuxolimab was administered to patients every 2 weeks at six dose levels: 0.01, 0.1, 0.3, 1.5, 3 and 10 mg/kg.

What the research found in general, with its limitations: Low levels of normalized T-cell clonal expansion were also seen in some nonresponding patients. The antigen specificity of the peripheral T cells that underwent clonal expansion was not determined. At doses of 0.1 to 3.0 mg/kg, clonal expansion of both CD4+ and CD8+ blood T cells was observed from baseline to week 6. After ivuxolimab, CD8+ T cells had more expanded clones than CD4+ T cells on average. Partial responders in the 0.1-3.0 mg/kg groups had among the lowest normalized peripheral clonal expansion, especially among CD8+ T cells.

For sequencing of the TCRbeta CDR3 region, genomic DNA was extracted from the sorted cells. TCRbeta CDR3 regions were sequenced using the immunoSEQ Assay. Sourced from immuneACCESS, this table was stored by TCRdb with only in-frame sequences that have V and J called. A share of the clones is absent; for the studies checked, an unresolved V gene accounts for under half, and the remainder has no known explanation. The sample table records over 40,000 clones; about 86% of these occur just once. Clones ranked in the top ten supply more than 2.5% of the sample. Patients with autoimmune disease history or receiving systemic immunosuppression were excluded from the trial. Peripheral blood for TCR sequencing was collected from all dose cohorts at baseline, on cycle 4 day 1, and on cycle 7 day 1. Samples were obtained from an open-label, multicenter, first-in-human phase I dose-escalation trial of ivuxolimab. The trial enrolled adults with locally advanced or metastatic head and neck squamous cell, hepatocellular, melanoma or renal cell carcinoma. CD4+ and CD8+ T cells were sorted separately from peripheral blood before TCR sequencing.

Recombination linked TRBV18 to TRBJ2-7, with 7 bases matching TRBD1. This specimen consisted of CD4+ or CD8+ T cells sorted from blood, obtained in a trial of the OX40 agonist ivuxolimab. The source is an adult with an advanced solid tumor such as melanoma, head and neck, liver or kidney cancer. The nucleotide sequence reads as follows: TGTGCCAGCTCACCGTACAGGGGAAACGAGCAGTACTTC. It is translated as CASSPYRGNEQYF.